Shown below are 6 T cell receptor beta chains from a single sample sequenced in a study of shared clonotypes between healthy human individuals. The protocol was immunoSEQ multiplex PCR, while the TCRdb copy is restricted to in-frame clones and leaves out a portion. The sample yields around 530,000 clones, 70% to 80% seen once. Sequencing used PBMCs. The receptors originated from a woman in her forties in good health. Some clones in this sample may be carry-over from other donors' samples.

This chain joins TRBV28 and TRBJ2-3; 7 positions match TRBD1. The CDR3 is 15 amino acids. Per the germline V gene, CDR1 is MDHEN and CDR2 is SYDVKM. Trimming at V came to 5 bases and at J to 2 bases, leaving 7 bases not matched to a gene. Here the CDR3 reads CASSPTGQTTDTQYF. The CDR3 DNA reads TGTGCCAGCAGTCCCACGGGACAGACCACAGATACGCAGTATTTT.

The chain has TRBV7-2 and TRBJ2-7, with no clear D. This CDR3 has 11 amino acids. V was shortened by 1 base and J by 6 bases, with 4 bases between the two germline ends. The germline V gene encodes CDR1 SGHTA and CDR2 FQGNSA. The CDR3 loop reads CASSLGAEQYF. The CDR3 coding sequence is TGTGCCAGCAGCTTAGGAGCCGAGCAGTACTTC.

The chain employs TRBV9 and TRBJ2-7, with D perhaps matching TRBD2 (5 bases). From germline, CDR1 is SGDLS and CDR2 YYNGEE. V was cut by 4 bases and J by 2 bases, with 10 bases left in between. This CDR3 is 13 amino acids long. CDR3 sequence (DNA): TGTGCCAGCAGCTCCGCGGGTACCTACGAGCAGTACTTC. Its translation: CASSSAGTYEQYF.

There are a few counts of this clone. The rearrangement links TRBV16 to TRBJ1-1; no clear D. This CDR3 contains 11 residues. Germline assignment: CDR1 KGHSY and CDR2 FQNENV. The V and J ends lost 2 bases and 11 bases respectively, with 9 bases between them. CDR3 DNA: TGTGCCAGCAGCCAAGAGGGTACGGCTTTCTTT. This gives the protein CASSQEGTAFF.

This clone was counted a single time. V usage is TRBV28 and J usage is TRBJ2-1; possible D gene TRBD2, 5 bases. The CDR3 runs to 18 residues. Deletions cut 4 bases from V and 0 bases from J, with 19 bases between. Germline assignment: CDR1 MDHEN and CDR2 SYDVKM. The CDR3 here is CASSSLGESASSYNEQFF. DNA of the CDR3: TGTGCCAGCAGTTCCCTCGGGGAGAGCGCCAGCTCCTACAATGAGCAGTTCTTC.

Concerning this clone itself: A read error is possible here, since a much larger clone lies one base away. In the same sample, other DNA sequences code for this CDR3. The rearrangement joins TRBV30 to TRBJ2-6, with no clear D. V dropped 5 bases and J dropped 2 bases, with 25 bases sitting between them. Germline V gives CDR1 GTSNPN, CDR2 SVGIG (reference sequence). CDR3 length equals 19 residues. Here the CDR3 reads CAWAEEGEALWAGANVLTF. CDR3 DNA sequence: TGTGCCTGGGCAGAAGAAGGAGAAGCCCTTTGGGCTGGGGCCAACGTCCTGACTTTC. Filled out from reference TRBV30 and TRBJ2-6, the complete variable domain reads SQTIHQWPATLVQPVGSPLSLECTVEGTSNPNLYWYRQAAGRGLQLLFYSVGIGQISSEVPQNLSASRPQDRQFILSSKKLLLSDSGFYLCAWAEEGEALWAGANVLTFGAGSRLTVL.